This TCR beta chain appears in the sequencing data of a study of T cell responses to AZD1222 COVID-19 vaccine. General observations from the study: Baseline seropositivity occurred in only a handful of AZD1222 recipients.

Sequencing was performed with immunoSEQ multiplex PCR; in TCRdb, only in-frame clones are kept and a portion is missing. Of about 180,000 clones detected, roughly nine tenths appear once; the ten largest clones hold about 6.9%. With respect to this clone: The antigen is unknown. A read error may account for a junction end that differs from germline.

The CDR3 totals 15 residues. Germline V lookup: CDR1 MNHEY, CDR2 SVGAGI. The chain recombines TRBV6-5 with TRBJ1-1, with D possibly being TRBD1 (6 bases). The material sequenced was peripheral blood, taken on day 0 of AZD1222 vaccination. This clonotype was obtained from an adult in good health. This CDR3 reads CASSFDMTGLTVAFF. The CDR3, as DNA: TGTGCCAGCAGTTTCGACATGACAGGCCTTACTGTAGCTTTCTTT.